The clone carrying this T cell receptor (beta chain) was seen a single time. Original analysis: Estimation of nucleated cell counts relied on the amplification of reference gene primers. Libraries were prepared by immunoSEQ multiplex PCR; TCRdb keeps only in-frame clonotypes and omits some of them. D and trimming come from the DNA, and the V and J calls and clone size come from that table. Found here are approximately 360,000 clones, around 87% of them singletons; the top ten hold approximately 1.9%. All enrollees were about 18 to 89 years old and from fewer than 25 US areas. This sample is drawn from a study of blood T cell repertoires in COVID-19. Study summary: Samples came from the United States, Italy and Spain, spanning acute and convalescent COVID-19.

J lost 0 bases, V lost 4 bases, and 9 bases had no gene match. The CDR3 consists of 16 residues. The germline gives CDR1 MRHNA, CDR2 SNTAGT. The TCR was taken from a man aged 35-49 years in a cohort exposed to, infected with or recovered from COVID-19 (not recorded which). The chain is built from TRBV6-4 and TRBJ2-7; TRBD2 agrees at 7 bases. The sequenced material came from PBMCs or T cells enriched from blood (not recorded which). The CDR3 region is CASSAKGSGASYEQYF. DNA for the CDR3: TGTGCCAGCAGTGCGAAGGGGAGCGGGGCCTCCTACGAGCAGTACTTC.